This paragraph covers one T cell receptor (beta chain) sequence. Both peripheral blood and punch biopsies of lesional scalp skin were obtained from patients who had alopecia areata. RNA, once extracted, was reverse transcribed into cDNA for use as the sequencing template. Libraries were prepared by immunoSEQ multiplex PCR; TCRdb keeps only in-frame clonotypes and omits some of them. Among 65,000 to 75,000 clones, roughly 44% were seen once, and the ten largest hold about 15%. These data come from a study of CD8+ T cells in alopecia areata. As for the study in general: Administration of oral tofacitinib to treated patients was at 5 to 10 mg twice daily.

The CDR3 has 15 amino acids. Looked up from germline, CDR1 is MDHEN and CDR2 is SYDVKM. With V trimmed by 7 bases and J by 2 bases, 11 bases remained unmatched. The chain has TRBV28 and TRBJ2-7, with 7 bases fitting TRBD1. The clonotype was recovered from a human donor with alopecia areata. Sequenced material: CD8+ T cells sorted from blood, taken at week 0. The CDR3 nucleotides read TGTGCCAGCAATATTATGGGGGACAGCCCCTACGAGCAGTACTTC. Its protein product is CASNIMGDSPYEQYF. Full variable domain (outside the CDR3, taken from reference TRBV28 and TRBJ2-7): DVKVTQSSRYLVKRTGEKVFLECVQDMDHENMFWYRQDPGLGLRLIYFSYDVKMKEKGDIPEGYSVSREKKERFSLILESASTNQTSMYLCASNIMGDSPYEQYFGPGTRLTVT.